One and the same sample provided the 22 T cell receptor beta chains below, sequenced in a study of blood T cell repertoires in COVID-19. The method was immunoSEQ multiplex PCR; TCRdb's version includes in-frame clones alone and lacks a portion of them. Here the sample spans about 94,000 clones, about 80% being singletons. The sequencing input was peripheral blood. These receptors came from a human donor in a cohort sampled during active COVID-19.

V is TRBV7-2 and J is TRBJ1-4, with a weak D call TRBD1 (6 bases). V was shortened by 5 bases and J by 1 base, with 11 bases between the two germline ends. This CDR3 has 15 amino acids. Germline V gene lookup returns CDR1 SGHTA and CDR2 FQGNSA. The DNA for the CDR3 is TGTGCCAGCAGCCTTACAGGGTTAACTAATGAAAAACTGTTTTTT. It yields the protein CASSLTGLTNEKLFF.

This clone was seen a handful of times. DNA of the CDR3: TGTGCCAGCAGCCTCCATAACAGGGGATCCTACAATGAGCAGTTCTTC. Amino acids: CASSLHNRGSYNEQFF. The chain combines TRBV4-2 with TRBJ2-1; TRBD1 agrees at 7 bases. Germline CDR1 reads LGHNA; CDR2 reads YNFKEQ. The CDR3 has 16 amino acids. The V segment lost 4 bases and the J segment 1 base; nucleotides outside the gene matches: 7.

This chain links TRBV10-1 with TRBJ1-1; D unclear. The CDR3 length is 12 residues. The V and J ends lost 6 bases and 11 bases respectively, with 16 bases between them. The germline CDR1 and CDR2 sequences are WNHNN and SYGVQD (reference sequence). CDR3 loop: CASSLDGGWAFF. The DNA of the CDR3 is TGCGCCAGCAGCCTTGATGGAGGGTGGGCTTTCTTT.

The chain combines TRBV9 with TRBJ1-1; TRBD1 aligns across 12 bases. With 0 bases clipped from V and 7 bases from J, the junction kept 4 bases outside the gene matches. This CDR3 is 15 amino acids long. Germline lookup yields CDR1 SGDLS and CDR2 YYNGEE. The CDR3: CASSVGDRGQGEAFF. CDR3 nucleotides: TGTGCCAGCAGCGTAGGGGACAGGGGGCAAGGTGAAGCTTTCTTT.

This clone was detected only a few times. The chain employs TRBV7-8 and TRBJ2-7; TRBD1 aligns across 9 bases. Germline loops: CDR1 SGHVS, CDR2 FQNEAQ. V lost 5 bases and J lost 4; bases outside the gene matches: 3. This CDR3 has 13 amino acids. The CDR3 DNA is TGTGCCAGCAGCCCCGGGACAGGGTACGAGCAGTACTTC. It is translated as CASSPGTGYEQYF.

The rearrangement uses TRBV25-1 and TRBJ2-4, with D perhaps TRBD1 (5 bases). Germline V gives CDR1 MGHDK, CDR2 SYGVNS. V gave up 2 bases and J gave up 0 bases, with 8 bases separating them. This CDR3 is built from 15 residues. The CDR3 coding sequence is TGTGCCAGCAGTGAAGCAGGGCTAGCCAAAAACATTCAGTACTTC. Its translation: CASSEAGLAKNIQYF.

Only a few counts were recorded for this clone. V gene TRBV3-1 (or the pseudogene TRBV3-2) combines with J gene TRBJ1-1; maybe TRBD1 (6 bases). Trimming removed 4 bases from V and 5 bases from J, with 11 bases in between. This CDR3 has 13 residues. Germline V gene data show CDR1 as LGHDT and CDR2 as YNNKEL (reference sequence). As DNA, the CDR3 is TGTGCCAGCAGCCGCGCCAGGGGAACTGAAGCTTTCTTT. It codes for CASSRARGTEAFF.

The rearrangement links TRBV28 to TRBJ1-1, with D possibly being TRBD1 (5 bases). The CDR3 has 15 residues. V dropped 5 bases and J dropped 0 bases, with 13 bases sitting between them. The V gene's germline CDR1 is MDHEN and CDR2 SYDVKM. CDR3 protein: CASSRDSLMNTEAFF. The CDR3 nucleotides are TGTGCCAGCAGTCGTGACAGTCTTATGAACACTGAAGCTTTCTTT.

The rearrangement links TRBV6-6 to TRBJ1-1; D is unresolved. This CDR3 has 13 amino acids. Trimming pared 7 bases from V and 1 base from J, leaving 10 bases between. Per the germline V gene, CDR1 is MNHNY and CDR2 is SVGAGI (reference sequence). The CDR3: CASTQQPNTEAFF. In DNA, the CDR3 is TGTGCCAGCACTCAACAACCGAACACTGAAGCTTTCTTT.

This clone was observed a single time. The chain recombines TRBV4-2 with TRBJ2-5, with D maybe TRBD2 (6 bases). This CDR3 has 16 amino acids. V was trimmed by 1 base and J by 5 bases, leaving 17 bases between them. CDR1 is LGHNA, CDR2 YNFKEQ, per germline. CDR3 sequence (DNA): TGTGCCAGCAGCCAAGTCGCCTCCGCCAGCGGGGAGACCCAGTACTTC. Protein: CASSQVASASGETQYF.

The rearrangement joins TRBV3-1 (or the pseudogene TRBV3-2) to TRBJ2-3; the match to TRBD2 covers 8 bases. In germline, CDR1 is LGHDT, CDR2 YNNKEL (reference sequence). The CDR3 extends over 16 amino acids. Trimming at V came to 0 bases and at J to 8 bases, leaving 10 bases not matched to a gene. The chain's CDR3 is CASSQESGREDGTQYF. In nucleotides, the CDR3 is TGTGCCAGCAGCCAAGAAAGTGGGCGGGAGGATGGTACGCAGTATTTT.

The chain has TRBV12-3 or TRBV12-4 and TRBJ2-4; no clear D gene. Trimming took 6 bases from V and 1 from J, leaving 7 bases between them. CDR3 length equals 13 residues. The CDR3, as DNA: TGTGCCAGCAGCGAACGGGCCAAAAACATTCAGTACTTC. This encodes CASSERAKNIQYF.

The chain has TRBV4-2 and TRBJ2-1; D ambiguous. The CDR3 runs 15 residues. The V end lost 0 bases, the J end lost 0 bases, and 6 bases lay between the germline ends. CDR1 is LGHNA, CDR2 YNFKEQ, per germline. DNA of the CDR3: TGTGCCAGCAGCCAAGATTGGGCCTCCTACAATGAGCAGTTCTTC. Its protein is CASSQDWASYNEQFF.

The V call is TRBV5-4, the J call TRBJ2-7; TRBD2 is a possible D gene (5 bases). V lost 2 bases to trimming and J lost 6 bases, with 6 bases between them. This CDR3 is 11 amino acids long. Germline V gene sequence: CDR1 SGHNT, CDR2 YYREEE (reference sequence). The CDR3 DNA reads TGTGCCAGCAGCTTCGGAGGCGAGCAGTACTTC. It is translated as CASSFGGEQYF. Full variable domain (remainder filled in from reference TRBV5-4 and TRBJ2-7): ETGVTQSPTHLIKTRGQQVTLRCSSQSGHNTVSWYQQALGQGPQFIFQYYREEENGRGNFPPRFSGLQFPNYSSELNVNALELDDSALYLCASSFGGEQYFGPGTRLTVT.

The chain links TRBV29-1 to TRBJ1-1; maybe TRBD1 (6 bases). The CDR3 extends over 11 amino acids. Germline values: CDR1 SQVTM, CDR2 ANQGSEA. V was cut by 8 bases and J by 3 bases, with 10 bases left in between. CDR3 coding DNA: TGCAGCATTCAGGGGTACACTGAAGCTTTCTTT. Translation: CSIQGYTEAFF.

This clone was picked up a small number of times. The genes are TRBV7-2 and TRBJ2-6; D remains unclear. From germline, CDR1 is SGHTA and CDR2 FQGNSA. CDR3 length equals 15 residues. V was cut by 1 base and J by 0 bases, with 4 bases left in between. This CDR3 reads CASSLVSSGANVLTF. CDR3 nucleotide sequence: TGTGCCAGCAGCTTAGTCTCCTCTGGGGCCAACGTCCTGACTTTC.

The chain combines TRBV6-6 with TRBJ1-5, with unresolved D. CDR1 and CDR2 from the germline V gene are MNHNY and SVGAGI (reference sequence). V was clipped by 0 bases and J by 7 bases, with 10 bases between them. The CDR3 totals 14 residues. CDR3 coding DNA: TGTGCCAGCAGTTACTCGAGTGTATACCAGCCCCAGCATTTT. As protein: CASSYSSVYQPQHF.

The chain is built from TRBV19 and TRBJ1-3; 7 bases fit TRBD1. With V trimmed by 5 bases and J by 0 bases, 4 bases remained unmatched. This CDR3 has 15 amino acids. Per the germline V gene, CDR1 is LNHDA and CDR2 is SQIVND (reference sequence). The CDR3 reads CASSSRDSSGNTIYF. Here the CDR3 DNA reads TGTGCCAGTAGTTCCCGGGACAGCTCTGGAAACACCATATATTTT. Full variable domain (remainder filled in from reference TRBV19 and TRBJ1-3): DGGITQSPKYLFRKEGQNVTLSCEQNLNHDAMYWYRQDPGQGLRLIYYSQIVNDFQKGDIAEGYSVSREKKESFPLTVTSAQKNPTAFYLCASSSRDSSGNTIYFGEGSWLTVV.

The sample holds one count of this clone. CDR3 DNA: TGTGCCATCAGTGCCCCCGGGGACACGAGCTATGGCTACACCTTC. Translation: CAISAPGDTSYGYTF. The J gene is TRBJ1-2, the V gene TRBV10-3; D possibly corresponds to TRBD1 (6 bases). Germline V gives CDR1 ENHRY, CDR2 SYGVKD. Trimming cost V 4 bases and J 4 bases, with 16 bases left between them. The CDR3 has 15 residues.

The chain recombines TRBV11-2 with TRBJ2-1, with TRBD2 matching over 11 bases. Germline V CDR1 and CDR2: SGHAT, FQNNGV. The V gene end was trimmed by 5 bases and the J gene end by 7 bases; junction bases not matched to a gene: 7. This CDR3 has 15 residues. The DNA of the CDR3 is TGTGCCAGCAGCCCCGGTTTAGCGGGGGGGAATGAGCAGTTCTTC. Translation: CASSPGLAGGNEQFF. Combining the CDR3 with reference TRBV11-2 and TRBJ2-1 gives the whole variable domain EAGVAQSPRYKIIEKRQSVAFWCNPISGHATLYWYQQILGQGPKLLIQFQNNGVVDDSQLPKDRFSAERLKGVDSTLKIQPAKLEDSAVYLCASSPGLAGGNEQFFGPGTRLTVL.

The table lists this clone with a few counts. V gene TRBV5-4 combines with J gene TRBJ2-7; 9 bases are a match to TRBD2. This CDR3 spans 16 amino acids. The ends lost 1 base at V and 0 bases at J; junction bases unmatched: 5. Germline-derived CDR1 and CDR2 are SGHNT and YYREEE (reference sequence). CDR3 protein: CASSLRLAGTSYEQYF. For the CDR3, the DNA is TGTGCCAGCAGCTTGAGGCTAGCGGGGACCTCCTACGAGCAGTACTTC.

V is TRBV7-2 and J is TRBJ2-7, with unresolved D. The V gene's germline CDR1 is SGHTA and CDR2 FQGNSA. Deletions cut 3 bases from V and 0 bases from J, with 15 bases between. The CDR3 runs to 16 residues. CDR3 sequence (DNA): TGTGCCAGCAGCTTTAGTAATTTAGTCCCCTCCTACGAGCAGTACTTC. Protein: CASSFSNLVPSYEQYF.